This T cell receptor beta chain was profiled in a study of cytomegalovirus exposure and HLA in healthy donors. Regarding the study as a whole: CMV serostatus was the only recorded immune exposure for donors. In vitro testing confirmed a few CMV-associated chains as specific for CMV antigens. Reports described diagnosis of cytomegalovirus status by the classifier as highly specific and sensitive.

Trimming took 6 bases from V and 0 from J, leaving 11 bases between them. There are 14 residues in the CDR3. Germline CDR1 and CDR2: MNHNS and SASEGT. Of note for this clone: Antigen specificity is unknown.

The PCR was carried out with 60 Vbeta primers and 13 Jbeta primers. The method was immunoSEQ multiplex PCR; TCRdb's version includes in-frame clones alone and lacks a portion of them. The data contain about 160,000 clones, approximately 80% of them singletons. The sequence was collected from a boy between 2 and 10 years old in good health and CMV-seronegative. Sample: PBMCs. The rearrangement links TRBV6-1 to TRBJ1-1, with a weak D call TRBD1 (5 bases). The CDR3 DNA is TGTGCCAGCAGCGACAGTTTACTGAACACTGAAGCTTTCTTT. Its protein is CASSDSLLNTEAFF.